Listed here are 23 T cell receptor beta chains from one sample, sequenced in a study of blood T cell repertoires in COVID-19. Measured with immunoSEQ multiplex PCR; TCRdb has only the in-frame clones, and not every one. The table includes 400,000 to 500,000 clones, 88% detected once. Sequencing input: PBMCs or T cells enriched from blood (not recorded which). The receptor source for this set is a woman aged 18-35 years who had been exposed to COVID-19.

This clone was found once. The J gene is TRBJ2-3, the V gene TRBV19, with D perhaps TRBD2 (6 bases). The germline V and J ends were trimmed by 4 bases and 3 bases, with 14 bases remaining between them. CDR1 is LNHDA and CDR2 is SQIVND in the germline V gene (reference sequence). CDR3 length equals 15 residues. The DNA of the CDR3 is TGTGCCAGTAGTAACCCGGGGGAGTGGACAGATACGCAGTATTTT. It codes for CASSNPGEWTDTQYF.

The chain uses TRBV27 and TRBJ2-1; D perhaps matches TRBD2 (7 bases). CDR3 length: 15 residues. V lost 2 bases to trimming and J lost 8 bases, with 16 bases between them. CDR1 and CDR2 from the germline V gene are MNHEY and SMNVEV (reference sequence). CDR3 in amino acids: CASSLIGGPKDEQFF. The CDR3 nucleotides read TGTGCCAGCAGTTTAATCGGGGGGCCTAAGGATGAGCAGTTCTTC.

As regards this clone: This may stem from a read error, because a much larger clone lies one nucleotide away. This chain connects TRBV5-1 to TRBJ2-7; 8 positions agree with TRBD1. The germline CDR1 and CDR2 sequences are SGHRS and YFSETQ. The CDR3 totals 14 residues. The J segment lost 0 bases and the V segment lost 4 bases, leaving 3 bases of the junction unmatched. The CDR3 protein is CASSITGGSYEQYF. CDR3 nucleotides: TGCGCCAGCAGCATAACAGGGGGCTCCTACGAGCAGTACTTC.

This chain links TRBV7-8 with TRBJ1-1, with D hard to call. CDR1 and CDR2 from the germline V gene are SGHVS and FQNEAQ. V was trimmed by 1 base and J by 5 bases, leaving 11 bases between them. This CDR3 spans 14 amino acids. The CDR3 DNA is TGTGCCAGCAGCTTAGATTCTGTGCGGACTGAAGCTTTCTTT. Amino acids: CASSLDSVRTEAFF.

The chain is built from TRBV24-1 and TRBJ2-7; possibly TRBD1 for D (6 bases). Trimming stripped 0 bases from V and 5 bases from J, with 28 bases between. The CDR3 has 20 amino acids. The germline V gene has CDR1 KGHDR and CDR2 SFDVKD. The CDR3 sequence: CATSDLALFYPRTDCNEQYF. Here the CDR3 DNA reads TGTGCCACCAGTGATTTGGCCCTCTTCTATCCGCGGACAGACTGCAACGAGCAGTACTTC.

The V and J genes are TRBV19 and TRBJ2-1; TRBD2 matches at 13 bases. This CDR3 has 15 residues. J was trimmed by 6 bases and V by 1 base; bases with no gene match: 0. The germline CDR1 and CDR2 sequences are LNHDA and SQIVND (reference sequence). This CDR3 is CASSIGLAGGNEQFF. CDR3 bases: TGTGCCAGTAGTATAGGACTAGCGGGGGGCAATGAGCAGTTCTTC.

The gene calls are TRBV4-1 and TRBJ1-4; unclear D gene. CDR3 length: 16 residues. Germline assignment: CDR1 MGHRA and CDR2 YSYEKL. The V end was cut by 0 bases, the J end by 6 bases, with 14 bases between. This chain's CDR3 is CASSQERSMIHEKLFF. For the CDR3, the DNA is TGCGCCAGCAGCCAAGAGAGGTCCATGATTCATGAAAAACTGTTTTTT.

The chain joins TRBV13 to TRBJ1-2; D might be TRBD1 (6 bases). Trimming removed 4 bases at V and 3 bases at J, with 12 bases between. The CDR3 consists of 14 residues. CDR1 is PRHDT, CDR2 FYEKMQ, per germline (reference sequence). The DNA of the CDR3 is TGTGCCAGCAGCTCTCGACAGGCAGACTATGGCTACACCTTC. It translates to CASSSRQADYGYTF.

V and J are TRBV7-6 and TRBJ2-1, with D tentatively TRBD1 (5 bases). The length of the CDR3 is 16 residues. Germline V gene lookup returns CDR1 SGHVS and CDR2 FNYEAQ. Trimming stripped 0 bases from V and 2 bases from J, with 11 bases between. Written as DNA, the CDR3 is TGTGCCAGCAGCTTAGCGTCAGGGATCCCCTACAATGAGCAGTTCTTC. It specifies CASSLASGIPYNEQFF.

This rearrangement joins TRBV7-6 to TRBJ2-7, with TRBD1 matching over 9 bases. The V gene end was trimmed by 5 bases and the J gene end by 2 bases; junction bases not matched to a gene: 13. The CDR3 extends over 17 amino acids. Germline CDR1 SGHVS, CDR2 FNYEAQ. The CDR3 nucleotides are TGTGCCAGCAGCGTGCCTTCCGGGACAGGGAAAACCTACGAGCAGTACTTC. Amino acid sequence: CASSVPSGTGKTYEQYF.

This chain joins TRBV28 and TRBJ2-7; 10 nucleotides align to TRBD2. CDR1 MDHEN and CDR2 SYDVKM come from the germline V gene. J was trimmed by 5 bases and V by 2 bases; bases with no gene match: 12. This CDR3 comprises 17 residues. CDR3 in amino acids: CASSLRPSGSLAHEQYF. CDR3 coding DNA: TGTGCCAGCAGTTTACGGCCTAGCGGGAGCTTAGCCCACGAGCAGTACTTC.

The chain joins TRBV7-9 to TRBJ1-6; D unresolved. V lost 6 bases, J lost 8 bases, and 17 bases lay in between. CDR1 is SEHNR, CDR2 FQNEAQ, per germline (reference sequence). The CDR3 totals 15 residues. The CDR3 DNA reads as TGTGCCAGCAGAGGCTCGTGGACGGAGGATTCACCCCTCCACTTT. It is translated as CASRGSWTEDSPLHF. Variable domain in full (rest from reference TRBV7-9 and TRBJ1-6): DTGVSQNPRHKITKRGQNVTFRCDPISEHNRLYWYRQTLGQGPEFLTYFQNEAQLEKSRLLSDRFSAERPKGSFSTLEIQRTEQGDSAMYLCASRGSWTEDSPLHFGNGTRLTVT.

This clone was recorded at least ten times. The CDR3 region is CASSVGQGSYGYTF. In DNA form, the CDR3 reads TGTGCCAGCAGCGTAGGTCAGGGTTCATATGGCTACACCTTC. The V call is TRBV9, the J call TRBJ1-2, with a possible D match to TRBD1 (5 bases). The CDR3 totals 14 residues. In germline, CDR1 is SGDLS, CDR2 YYNGEE. V shed 0 bases and J shed 5 bases, with 11 bases lying between them.

This chain joins TRBV2 and TRBJ1-4, with D maybe TRBD1 (6 bases). Trimming took 6 bases from V and 5 from J, leaving 19 bases between them. Germline V gives CDR1 SNHLY, CDR2 FYNNEI. The CDR3 is made up of 16 amino acids. Written as DNA, the CDR3 is TGTGCCAGCAGCAGAAGCCCTACAGGGAGCAATGAAAAACTGTTTTTT. Translating gives CASSRSPTGSNEKLFF.

V usage is TRBV7-9 and J usage is TRBJ1-6, with a weak D call TRBD1 (5 bases). Germline CDR1 is SEHNR and CDR2 is FQNEAQ (reference sequence). CDR3 length: 14 amino acids. Trimming took 5 bases from V and 5 from J, leaving 10 bases between them. CDR3 loop: CASSVTGDNSPLHF. CDR3 coding DNA: TGTGCCAGCAGCGTCACAGGCGATAATTCACCCCTCCACTTT.

This clone was counted at least ten times. This chain joins TRBV10-1 and TRBJ1-1, with TRBD1 identical over 7 bases. In germline, CDR1 is WNHNN, CDR2 SYGVQD (reference sequence). This CDR3 is 11 amino acids long. Trimming at V came to 11 bases and at J to 7 bases, leaving 7 bases not matched to a gene. The CDR3 reads CAPRRQGEAFF. The CDR3, as DNA: TGCGCCCCCAGGCGACAGGGTGAAGCTTTCTTT.

This clone was seen only once. The chain couples TRBV11-2 to TRBJ1-1; weak D call: TRBD1 (5 bases). Germline assignment: CDR1 SGHAT and CDR2 FQNNGV. The V end lost 5 bases, the J end lost 3 bases, and 16 bases lay between the germline ends. The CDR3 has 15 residues. The CDR3 spells CASSLGRDFDTEAFF. In nucleotides, the CDR3 is TGTGCCAGCAGCCTAGGAAGGGACTTTGACACTGAAGCTTTCTTT.

The rearrangement links TRBV3-1 (or the pseudogene TRBV3-2) to TRBJ2-7; D not resolved. V was pared by 1 base and J by 6 bases, with 7 bases between. The CDR3 extends over 12 amino acids. The germline V gene encodes CDR1 LGHDT and CDR2 YNNKEL (reference sequence). The CDR3, as DNA: TGTGCCAGCAGCCAAGCTAGAGGCGAGCAGTACTTC. This codes for CASSQARGEQYF.

This sequence joins TRBV3-1 (or the pseudogene TRBV3-2) and TRBJ1-1, with D perhaps TRBD1 (5 bases). The CDR3 spans 14 residues. Germline values: CDR1 LGHDT, CDR2 YNNKEL (reference sequence). The V end was cut by 3 bases, the J end by 4 bases, with 12 bases between. The CDR3 spells CASSHRDRTTEAFF. Here the CDR3 DNA reads TGTGCCAGCAGCCACCGCGACAGAACCACTGAAGCTTTCTTT.

The V call is TRBV6-6, the J call TRBJ2-5; perhaps TRBD2 as D (6 bases). V lost 9 bases and J lost 4, with 21 bases in between. The CDR3 totals 15 residues. Germline V gene sequence: CDR1 MNHNY, CDR2 SVGAGI (reference sequence). Written as DNA, the CDR3 is TGTGCCAGTTATTCGTCGGGGCGGGGTAGAGAGACCCAGTACTTC. Its translation is CASYSSGRGRETQYF.

The V gene is TRBV6-5, the J gene TRBJ2-3; D is unclear. The V gene's germline CDR1 is MNHEY and CDR2 SVGAGI. This CDR3 comprises 13 residues. The ends were cut back, 2 bases at V and 6 bases at J, with 9 bases in the middle. The CDR3 DNA reads as TGTGCCAGCAGTTACGGGTTCGGGGATACGCAGTATTTT. Translation: CASSYGFGDTQYF.

The chain uses TRBV29-1 and TRBJ2-3; 12 nucleotides agree with TRBD2. The CDR3 runs to 15 residues. V was pared by 5 bases and J by 4 bases, with 7 bases of the junction left unmatched. Germline CDR1 reads SQVTM; CDR2 reads ANQGSEA. CDR3 DNA sequence: TGCAGCGTTCTTCTAGCGGGAGGGAACCCAGATACGCAGTATTTT. Translated, it gives CSVLLAGGNPDTQYF.

V gene TRBV2 combines with J gene TRBJ1-3; D call uncertain. Germline V lookup: CDR1 SNHLY, CDR2 FYNNEI. V lost 8 bases and J 0 bases, leaving 23 bases between the germline ends. This CDR3 spans 18 amino acids. The DNA of the CDR3 is TGTGCCAGCTTCTATAGTCACCTCGGAGCCTACTCTGGAAACACCATATATTTT. This gives the protein CASFYSHLGAYSGNTIYF.